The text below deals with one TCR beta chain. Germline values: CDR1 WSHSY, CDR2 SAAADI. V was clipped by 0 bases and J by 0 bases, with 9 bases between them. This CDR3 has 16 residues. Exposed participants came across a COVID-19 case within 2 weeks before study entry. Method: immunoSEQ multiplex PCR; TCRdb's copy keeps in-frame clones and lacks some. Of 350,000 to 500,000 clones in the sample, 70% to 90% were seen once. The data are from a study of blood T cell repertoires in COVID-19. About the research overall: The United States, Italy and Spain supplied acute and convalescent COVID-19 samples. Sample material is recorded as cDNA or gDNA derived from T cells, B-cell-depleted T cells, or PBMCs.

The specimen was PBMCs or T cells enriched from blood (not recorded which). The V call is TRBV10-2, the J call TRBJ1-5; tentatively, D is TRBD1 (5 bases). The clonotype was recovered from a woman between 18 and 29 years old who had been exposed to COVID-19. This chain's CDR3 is CASSESGRYSNQPQHF. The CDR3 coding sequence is TGCGCCAGCAGTGAGTCGGGGCGGTATAGCAATCAGCCCCAGCATTTT.